The 30 T cell receptor beta chains below were found in one sample sequenced in a study of shared clonotypes between healthy human individuals. The protocol was immunoSEQ multiplex PCR, while the TCRdb copy is restricted to in-frame clones and leaves out a portion. This table has about 2.2 million clones, roughly 91% appearing once. CD45RO-negative, CCR7-selected cells formed the naive CD8 fraction, which excluded terminally differentiated effector memory CD45RA+ cells. The sample comprised naive CD8+ T cells from PBMCs. Receptors originate from a man aged 18 to 35 in good health. Some clones in this sample may be carry-over from other donors' samples.

This rearrangement joins TRBV11-3 to TRBJ2-1, with D possibly called TRBD1 or TRBD2 (5 bases each). V was cut by 4 bases and J by 6 bases, with 19 bases left in between. In germline, CDR1 is SGHNT, CDR2 YENEEA. This CDR3 region has 16 residues. Here the CDR3 DNA reads TGTGCCAGCAGCTCGGCCCTTACCGAGGGGAGCAATGAGCAGTTCTTC. Translating gives CASSSALTEGSNEQFF.

CDR3 sequence reads: CSAGVGGELFF. CDR3 coding DNA: TGCAGTGCTGGGGTCGGCGGGGAGCTGTTTTTT. V gene TRBV20-1 combines with J gene TRBJ2-2; D gene ambiguous. The V gene's germline CDR1 is DFQATT and CDR2 SNEGSKA (reference sequence). V lost 5 bases and J 7 bases, leaving 8 bases between the germline ends. The CDR3 spans 11 residues.

The chain is built from TRBV19 and TRBJ1-5; D gene uncertain. Trimming took 1 base from V and 7 from J, leaving 14 bases between them. This CDR3 is 15 amino acids long. Germline V gene lookup returns CDR1 LNHDA and CDR2 SQIVND (reference sequence). CDR3 nucleotides: TGTGCCAGTAGTATAGGGCTGAGCGGGTTCCAGCCCCAGCATTTT. Encoded protein: CASSIGLSGFQPQHF.

This chain connects TRBV5-4 to TRBJ2-2, with 9 positions matching TRBD2. The CDR3 is 16 residues long. Germline loops: CDR1 SGHNT, CDR2 YYREEE (reference sequence). The V gene end was trimmed by 1 base and the J gene end by 5 bases; junction bases not matched to a gene: 6. DNA for the CDR3: TGTGCCAGCAGCTTGTCAGCGGGAGGTGGGACCGGGGAGCTGTTTTTT. Its translation is CASSLSAGGGTGELFF.

This clone was observed a few times. This chain links TRBV6-5 with TRBJ1-2, with a possible D match to TRBD1 (5 bases). This CDR3 is built from 13 residues. The V end was cut by 6 bases, the J end by 3 bases, with 11 bases between. CDR1 is MNHEY and CDR2 is SVGAGI in the germline V gene. CDR3 region: CASSLDTDYGYTF. As DNA, the CDR3 is TGTGCCAGCAGCCTGGACACCGACTATGGCTACACCTTC.

This clone was detected once. The rearrangement joins TRBV5-6 to TRBJ2-1; the match to TRBD1 covers 7 bases. The CDR3 loop spans 14 amino acids. The V segment lost 4 bases and the J segment 7 bases; nucleotides outside the gene matches: 8. The germline CDR1 and CDR2 sequences are SGHDT and YYEEEE. The CDR3 bases are TGTGCCAGCAGCCCGGACAGGTCTCTTAATGAGCAGTTCTTC. Amino acid sequence: CASSPDRSLNEQFF. The full variable domain, its missing parts supplied by reference TRBV5-6 and TRBJ2-1, is DAGVTQSPTHLIKTRGQQVTLRCSPKSGHDTVSWYQQALGQGPQFIFQYYEEEERQRGNFPDRFSGHQFPNYSSELNVNALLLGDSALYLCASSPDRSLNEQFFGPGTRLTVL.

The chain recombines TRBV30 with TRBJ2-3, with 11 bases matching TRBD2. The V segment lost 2 bases and the J segment 0 bases; nucleotides outside the gene matches: 1. CDR3 length: 15 residues. From germline, CDR1 is GTSNPN and CDR2 SVGIG (reference sequence). The CDR3 here is CAWSTSGSSTDTQYF. As DNA, the CDR3 is TGTGCCTGGAGTACTAGCGGGAGTAGCACAGATACGCAGTATTTT.

The J gene is TRBJ1-1, the V gene TRBV15; D is unclear. This CDR3 region has 14 residues. V was pared by 0 bases and J by 4 bases, with 9 bases between. Germline V CDR1 and CDR2: LNHNV, YYDKDF (reference sequence). CDR3 residues: CATSRDGRATEAFF. The CDR3 bases are TGTGCCACCAGCAGAGACGGGAGAGCCACTGAAGCTTTCTTT.

The J gene is TRBJ2-4, the V gene TRBV13, with D perhaps TRBD1 (5 bases). Germline assignment: CDR1 PRHDT and CDR2 FYEKMQ (reference sequence). The CDR3 spans 14 residues. V lost 5 bases, J lost 0 bases, and 8 bases lay in between. The CDR3 DNA is TGTGCCAGCAGCCAGACAGAAGCCAAAAACATTCAGTACTTC. It codes for CASSQTEAKNIQYF.

The V call is TRBV6-5, the J call TRBJ2-7; a possible D gene is TRBD1 (6 bases). CDR1 is MNHEY, CDR2 SVGAGI, per germline. Trimming removed 4 bases at V and 6 bases at J, with 13 bases between. This CDR3 contains 13 residues. In nucleotides, the CDR3 is TGTGCCAGCAGTTCCGGACAGTTAAGCGAGCAGTACTTC. Translated, it gives CASSSGQLSEQYF.

The J gene is TRBJ2-7, the V gene TRBV5-1; 11 nucleotides align to TRBD2. Germline V gene data show CDR1 as SGHRS and CDR2 as YFSETQ. The CDR3 is 16 amino acids. V dropped 2 bases and J dropped 6; count of bases not matched to a gene: 10. In DNA form, the CDR3 reads TGCGCCAGCAGCTTTACGGCACTAGCGGGAGTAGGCGAGCAGTACTTC. It specifies CASSFTALAGVGEQYF.

The chain recombines TRBV7-9 with TRBJ1-1; TRBD1 might be the D (6 bases). The CDR3 loop spans 14 amino acids. Germline V gene sequence: CDR1 SEHNR, CDR2 FQNEAQ (reference sequence). Trimming pared 4 bases from V and 2 bases from J, leaving 11 bases between. The CDR3 is CASSYRDYNTEAFF. In nucleotides, the CDR3 is TGTGCCAGCAGCTACAGGGATTATAACACTGAAGCTTTCTTT.

The V and J genes are TRBV11-2 and TRBJ2-1; 7 bases map to TRBD2. The germline V gene has CDR1 SGHAT and CDR2 FQNNGV. V was clipped by 4 bases and J by 0 bases; unmatched bases: 3. The CDR3 loop spans 15 amino acids. The CDR3 nucleotides read TGTGCCAGCAGCTCCAGGACTAGCTCCTACAATGAGCAGTTCTTC. It encodes CASSSRTSSYNEQFF.

The V and J genes are TRBV19 and TRBJ2-1; possibly TRBD1 or TRBD2 for D (6 bases each). The germline CDR1 and CDR2 sequences are LNHDA and SQIVND (reference sequence). Trimming pared 6 bases from V and 2 bases from J, leaving 11 bases between. This CDR3 is 14 amino acids long. CDR3 protein: CASSPGGAYNEQFF. CDR3 DNA sequence: TGTGCCAGTAGCCCCGGGGGCGCCTACAATGAGCAGTTCTTC.

V is TRBV15 and J is TRBJ2-7; 7 bases are a match to TRBD1. Germline V gene lookup returns CDR1 LNHNV and CDR2 YYDKDF (reference sequence). With V trimmed by 7 bases and J by 4 bases, 13 bases remained unmatched. The CDR3 spans 15 residues. CDR3 nucleotide sequence: TGTGCCACCACCCTCGACAGGGCATTAGTTTACGAGCAGTACTTC. Protein: CATTLDRALVYEQYF.

The chain is built from TRBV28 and TRBJ2-6; 9 nucleotides agree with TRBD2. The length of the CDR3 is 18 residues. Germline trimming cut 2 bases from V and 0 bases from J; bases unmatched to any gene: 5. The germline CDR1 and CDR2 sequences are MDHEN and SYDVKM. Written as DNA, the CDR3 is TGTGCCAGCAGTTTAATCCTAGCGGGGACCTCTGGGGCCAACGTCCTGACTTTC. This translates into CASSLILAGTSGANVLTF.

The V and J genes are TRBV4-1 and TRBJ2-5, with D maybe TRBD1 (5 bases). With 1 base removed from V and 1 base from J, the gap between germline ends came to 13 bases. Germline V gene sequence: CDR1 MGHRA, CDR2 YSYEKL. The CDR3 totals 16 residues. CDR3 nucleotides: TGCGCCAGCAGCCAAGTGTTGGCAGGGCTCCAAGAGACCCAGTACTTC. Its translation: CASSQVLAGLQETQYF.

This chain joins TRBV29-1 and TRBJ2-5; the D is unclear. The ends were cut back, 8 bases at V and 3 bases at J, with 13 bases in the middle. The germline V gene has CDR1 SQVTM and CDR2 ANQGSEA. The CDR3 consists of 12 residues. CDR3 loop: CSSKGPEETQYF. The CDR3 region has the DNA TGCAGCTCCAAAGGGCCAGAAGAGACCCAGTACTTC.

V is TRBV28 and J is TRBJ2-5; 11 positions match TRBD2. CDR1 and CDR2 from the germline V gene are MDHEN and SYDVKM. Losses at the gene ends were 5 bases for V and 5 bases for J; bases not matched to a gene: 10. The CDR3 sequence is 16 residues long. The CDR3 reads CASSTRTSGSRETQYF. The CDR3 DNA is TGTGCCAGCAGTACACGGACTAGCGGGTCCAGGGAGACCCAGTACTTC.

The chain is built from TRBV28 and TRBJ2-7; no firm D call. The germline V gene has CDR1 MDHEN and CDR2 SYDVKM. Trimming cost V 6 bases and J 0 bases, with 9 bases left between them. This CDR3 has 13 residues. The CDR3 loop reads CASSKVSSYEQYF. The CDR3 DNA sequence: TGTGCCAGCAGCAAGGTGAGCTCCTACGAGCAGTACTTC.

This chain connects TRBV6-1 to TRBJ1-2; D is unresolved. The germline V gene encodes CDR1 MNHNS and CDR2 SASEGT. The CDR3 contains 14 residues. V was clipped by 3 bases and J by 8 bases, with 16 bases between them. CDR3 nucleotide sequence: TGTGCCAGCAGTGACCCCGGCCGCCCGGGAGGCTACACCTTC. Protein sequence: CASSDPGRPGGYTF.

The J gene is TRBJ2-7, the V gene TRBV2; maybe TRBD1 (6 bases). The germline CDR1 and CDR2 sequences are SNHLY and FYNNEI. The CDR3 contains 14 residues. V lost 1 base to trimming and J lost 5 bases, with 12 bases between them. CDR3 in DNA: TGTGCCAGCAGTGAAGTTGAGGGGGTCCACGAGCAGTACTTC. Its protein is CASSEVEGVHEQYF.

Comment on this clone: Other DNA sequences in the sample encode the same CDR3. The V gene is TRBV5-1, the J gene TRBJ2-7, with a possible D match to TRBD1 (6 bases). V was clipped by 2 bases and J by 3 bases, with 9 bases between them. There are 13 residues in the CDR3. The germline gives CDR1 SGHRS, CDR2 YFSETQ. The CDR3, as DNA: TGCGCCAGCAGCTTAAGGACAGACTACGAGCAGTACTTC. Residues: CASSLRTDYEQYF.

The rearrangement joins TRBV7-8 to TRBJ1-4; D call uncertain. This CDR3 is built from 17 residues. Germline V lookup: CDR1 SGHVS, CDR2 FQNEAQ. V was cut by 2 bases and J by 8 bases, with 21 bases left in between. The CDR3 DNA sequence: TGTGCCAGCAGCTTATCTAGAGCCGCACCCGCGGGGGAAAAACTGTTTTTT. It translates to CASSLSRAAPAGEKLFF.

This chain connects TRBV7-9 to TRBJ2-4; no clear D. Trimming pared 4 bases from V and 7 bases from J, leaving 8 bases between. Germline CDR1 is SEHNR and CDR2 is FQNEAQ (reference sequence). The CDR3 covers 12 residues. The CDR3 spells CASSSSSNIQYF. CDR3 coding DNA: TGTGCCAGCAGCTCTAGTTCCAACATTCAGTACTTC.

This chain links TRBV4-1 with TRBJ2-7, with a possible D match to TRBD1 (6 bases). The germline V gene has CDR1 MGHRA and CDR2 YSYEKL. The CDR3 is 14 amino acids. Trimming removed 4 bases from V and 3 bases from J, with 13 bases in between. This CDR3 is CASSLRGIGYEQYF. CDR3 coding DNA: TGCGCCAGCAGCCTCAGGGGAATCGGCTACGAGCAGTACTTC.

The gene calls are TRBV19 and TRBJ1-1, with no clear D. V lost 1 base and J lost 0, with 9 bases in between. This CDR3 is 15 amino acids long. Germline V gene sequence: CDR1 LNHDA, CDR2 SQIVND (reference sequence). The chain's CDR3 is CASSIVGSLNTEAFF. In DNA form, the CDR3 reads TGTGCCAGTAGTATAGTTGGCAGCTTGAACACTGAAGCTTTCTTT.

The chain employs TRBV30 and TRBJ2-3, with 8 bases identical to TRBD2. Trimming took 1 base from V and 5 from J; bases not matched to a gene: 8. CDR1 and CDR2 (germline): GTSNPN, SVGIG (reference sequence). The CDR3 extends over 15 amino acids. CDR3 bases: TGTGCCTGGAGTGCTAGCGGGTTAGCGGTAGATACGCAGTATTTT. It codes for CAWSASGLAVDTQYF. Full variable domain (outside the CDR3, taken from reference TRBV30 and TRBJ2-3): SQTIHQWPATLVQPVGSPLSLECTVEGTSNPNLYWYRQAAGRGLQLLFYSVGIGQISSEVPQNLSASRPQDRQFILSSKKLLLSDSGFYLCAWSASGLAVDTQYFGPGTRLTVL.

The CDR3 bases are TGTGCCAGCAGCCTATACCTGGGACTAGAAGCGTCCGAGCAGTACTTC. Protein sequence: CASSLYLGLEASEQYF. This chain joins TRBV7-9 and TRBJ2-7; 8 bases are a match to TRBD2. Germline CDR1 SEHNR, CDR2 FQNEAQ (reference sequence). Germline trimming cut 5 bases from V and 6 bases from J; bases unmatched to any gene: 15. This CDR3 comprises 16 residues. Full variable domain (outside the CDR3, taken from reference TRBV7-9 and TRBJ2-7): DTGVSQNPRHKITKRGQNVTFRCDPISEHNRLYWYRQTLGQGPEFLTYFQNEAQLEKSRLLSDRFSAERPKGSFSTLEIQRTEQGDSAMYLCASSLYLGLEASEQYFGPGTRLTVT.

This clone has just one count. The genes are TRBV15 and TRBJ2-2; D call uncertain. In germline, CDR1 is LNHNV, CDR2 YYDKDF (reference sequence). This CDR3 region has 14 residues. The ends were cut back, 0 bases at V and 4 bases at J, with 6 bases in the middle. The CDR3 nucleotides are TGTGCCACCAGCAGAGACGCAGCCACCGGGGAGCTGTTTTTT. It codes for CATSRDAATGELFF.